This T cell receptor (beta chain) was found in a study of identical twins. Study conclusions and caveats: Insertion counts were lower in abundant cord blood beta clonotypes, a trend that memory repertoires did not show.

The authors used template switching to add a universal primer site and gave cDNA unique molecular identifiers. MiXCR, run by TCRdb on the 5' RACE reads, gives a single entry per CDR3 protein. The sample has 1.5 million to 2 million distinct CDR3 sequences; around 33% are singletons. The CDR3 is 14 residues long. CDR1 LGHDT and CDR2 YNNKEL come from the germline V gene (reference sequence). Trimming stripped 4 bases from V and 4 bases from J, with 14 bases between. Concerning this clonotype itself: Its antigen remains unknown.

The clonotype originates from a newborn girl in good health. The V call is TRBV3-1, the J call TRBJ2-7, with TRBD1 as a possible D gene (5 bases). Sequencing used cord blood. In DNA form, the CDR3 reads TGTGCCAGCAGCCCACTACAAGGGGAATACGAGCAGTACTTC. It translates to CASSPLQGEYEQYF.